This paragraph covers one T cell receptor beta chain sequence. CDR1 and CDR2 from the germline V gene are MNHGY and SAAAGT. Trimming pared 9 bases from V and 6 bases from J, leaving 15 bases between. The CDR3 runs to 13 residues. TCRdb keeps only in-frame clones here, not all; method: immunoSEQ multiplex PCR. The sample holds 95,000 to 100,000 clones, roughly 88% seen once. These data come from a study of preoperative IRX-2 immunotherapy in early breast cancer. The treatment was: preoperative locoregional IRX-2 cytokine immunotherapy. Samples came from a phase Ib trial of preoperative locoregional IRX-2 cytokine immunotherapy.

The specimen was tumor tissue, collected after IRX-2 immunotherapy. The sequence came from a human donor with breast cancer. The chain joins TRBV6-8 to TRBJ2-1, with D perhaps TRBD1 (5 bases). The CDR3 region is CASQGISSNEQFF. The CDR3 DNA reads as TGTGCCAGTCAGGGAATTTCGTCCAATGAGCAGTTCTTC.